The sequence of this T cell receptor (beta chain) was determined in a study of monozygotic twins with inflammatory bowel disease (dated by TCRdb to between 2018 and 2021). In terms of the full investigation: The full study comprised about 28 monozygotic twin pairs: nine German pairs (four IBD-concordant, five IBD-discordant) and 19 IBD-discordant Danish pairs. Each individual had, on average, about 151 000 unique TCRalpha sequences and 181 000 unique TCRbeta sequences available for analysis. Disease-associated traits were sought mainly through comparisons between IBD patients and their genetically identical healthy co-twins within discordant pairs. Here is what the overall study found, with its caveats: No single strong signal or clonotype linked to IBD turned up in the results, so the idea that one exists was not supported. TCRbeta repertoire diversity, by inverse Simpson index, was decreased in IBD patients compared with their healthy co-twins. Fewer clonotypes were shared with other individuals by IBD patients than by healthy twins, most markedly in patients showing signs of disease activity. Repertoire similarity did not differ between concordant and discordant twins, which could be due to limited statistical power. Because patients were on differing immunosuppressive treatments, the repertoires may have picked up extra background noise and inter-individual variability. Distinction between different T cell subtypes could not be achieved in the analysis.

An approximately 2.5 ml peripheral blood sample was drawn into PAXgene tubes per donor and stored at -80°C. Without T cell sorting, total RNA was isolated from whole blood using the PAXgene blood miRNA kit on an automated QIAcube. Peripheral blood from monozygotic twin pairs, either concordant or discordant for inflammatory bowel disease, underwent deep TCRalpha and TCRbeta repertoire profiling that used unique molecular barcoding. Smoking habits were recorded for all twin pairs, with individuals classified as current, former or never smokers. Receptor amplification or capture employed 5' RACE. Preparation of each TCR library used around 3.5 ug of total RNA. For each sample, cDNA was synthesized in eight separate reactions using SMARTScribe reverse transcriptase. During cDNA synthesis, unique molecular identifiers containing a 6-nucleotide sample barcode were introduced by template switching. Two nested PCRs of about 15 and 9 cycles amplified the TCRalpha and TCRbeta cDNA, and bead purification followed each PCR. Before amplification, the cDNA was both treated with uracil DNA-glycosylase and purified with the QIAquick PCR purification kit. The second PCR was the step at which Illumina TruSeq-compatible adapters and sample-specific barcodes were added. Library quality and concentration were assessed using TapeStation and Qubit, and approximately 5 ng of each library was pooled. The pooled libraries were sequenced with 2 x 100 bp reads and custom sequencing primers on an Illumina HiSeq2500 single-index Rapid Run. As for the original processing: PCR and sequencing errors were corrected by UMI-based consensus assembly using MiGEC version 1.2.6. MiXCR version 2.1.1 was used to carry out V(D)J alignment, clonotype assembly and CDR3 extraction. To normalise gene usage, clonotype sharing and MAIT/NKT TCR abundance, the top 1000, 10 000 and 20 000 clonotypes in each sample were analysed. After downsampling to 27 000 UMIs, diversity was calculated as the inverse Simpson index using the vegan R package. Paired Mann-Whitney U tests were applied to discordant twin pairs, and Benjamini-Hochberg correction was used for multiple testing. TCRdb reprocessed the public reads and reports one entry per CDR3 protein sequence, without DNA. In this record, the V and J calls reflect TCRdb's handling and not the investigators' own analysis. The sample's table covers 300,000 to 400,000 distinct CDR3 sequences. The ten largest clones capture around 2% of the sample.

A word on this clonotype: The specificity of this receptor is unknown.

Via the germline V gene, CDR1 is MGHRA and CDR2 YSYEKL. The CDR3, from cysteine to phenylalanine, totals 12 residues. No DNA is given. The receptor was isolated from a human donor with ulcerative colitis or Crohn's disease, or a healthy co-twin of an affected twin (not recorded which). This sequence uses TRBV4-1 and TRBJ1-6; TCRdb selects TRBD1, and the lack of DNA leaves this call unchecked. The sample was blood. The CDR3 here reads CASSHPGSPLHF.